A single sample is the source of the 17 T cell receptor beta chains below, sequenced in a study of blood T cell repertoires in COVID-19. Sequenced by immunoSEQ multiplex PCR; TCRdb stores in-frame clones only, minus some. The sample includes 200,000 to 250,000 clones, about 79% of them seen just once. Sequenced sample: PBMCs or T cells enriched from blood (not recorded which). These receptors were collected from a woman in her fifties or sixties who had recovered from COVID-19.

This rearrangement joins TRBV25-1 to TRBJ1-1; 11 positions agree with TRBD1. The length of the CDR3 is 14 residues. The J segment lost 6 bases and the V segment lost 2 bases, leaving 2 bases of the junction unmatched. The germline V gene has CDR1 MGHDK and CDR2 SYGVNS. CDR3 nucleotides: TGTGCCAGCAGTGAACCGGGACAGGGGGCTGAAGCTTTCTTT. Translated, it gives CASSEPGQGAEAFF. The variable domain in full, completed from reference TRBV25-1 and TRBJ1-1, reads EADIYQTPRYLVIGTGKKITLECSQTMGHDKMYWYQQDPGMELHLIHYSYGVNSTEKGDLSSESTVSRIRTEHFPLTLESARPSHTSQYLCASSEPGQGAEAFFGQGTRLTVV.

The rearrangement uses TRBV18 and TRBJ2-4; 9 bases map to TRBD1. The CDR3 sequence is 15 residues long. CDR1 is KGHSH, CDR2 LQKENI, per germline. J gave up 3 bases and V 6 bases, and 6 bases lay outside the gene matches. CDR3 bases: TGTGCCAGCTCGCCGACAGGGGGGGACAAAAACATTCAGTACTTC. Amino acids: CASSPTGGDKNIQYF. Filled out from reference TRBV18 and TRBJ2-4, the complete variable domain reads NAGVMQNPRHLVRRRGQEARLRCSPMKGHSHVYWYRQLPEEGLKFMVYLQKENIIDESGMPKERFSAEFPKEGPSILRIQQVVRGDSAAYFCASSPTGGDKNIQYFGAGTRLSVL.

The rearrangement links TRBV30 to TRBJ2-3; 7 bases map to TRBD2. Germline V CDR1 and CDR2: GTSNPN, SVGIG (reference sequence). The ends lost 0 bases at V and 3 bases at J; junction bases unmatched: 0. The CDR3 sequence is 13 residues long. The CDR3 spells CAWSVAGTDTQYF. In nucleotides, the CDR3 is TGTGCCTGGAGTGTAGCGGGGACAGATACGCAGTATTTT.

J is TRBJ1-2 and V is TRBV2; tentatively, D is TRBD1 (5 bases). Trimming left V 4 bases short and J 0 bases short, with 15 bases between. This CDR3 contains 16 residues. Per the germline V gene, CDR1 is SNHLY and CDR2 is FYNNEI. In DNA, the CDR3 is TGTGCCAGCAGTGTTGGAGGGCGGGGCGCTAACTATGGCTACACCTTC. Translated: CASSVGGRGANYGYTF. The full variable domain, with the rest looked up from reference TRBV2 and TRBJ1-2, is EPEVTQTPSHQVTQMGQEVILRCVPISNHLYFYWYRQILGQKVEFLVSFYNNEISEKSEIFDDQFSVERPDGSNFTLKIRSTKLEDSAMYFCASSVGGRGANYGYTFGSGTRLTVV.

The V gene is TRBV29-1, the J gene TRBJ1-5, with D perhaps TRBD1 (5 bases). Trimming left V 1 base short and J 4 bases short, with 11 bases between. CDR1 SQVTM and CDR2 ANQGSEA come from the germline V gene. This CDR3 is built from 14 residues. In DNA form, the CDR3 reads TGCAGCGTTGAAGGGCAGGGTGGGAATCAGCCCCAGCATTTT. Protein product: CSVEGQGGNQPQHF.

This chain connects TRBV4-2 to TRBJ1-2, with 7 bases lining up with TRBD1. V trimming: 0 bases; J trimming: 5 bases; junction bases outside the gene matches: 3. Germline V gene sequence: CDR1 LGHNA, CDR2 YNFKEQ. The CDR3 runs 14 residues. Written as DNA, the CDR3 is TGTGCCAGCAGCCAAGACGACAGGGTTTATGGCTACACCTTC. This encodes CASSQDDRVYGYTF.

The chain employs TRBV2 and TRBJ1-1; no reliable D call. Germline V CDR1 and CDR2: SNHLY, FYNNEI. Deletions cut 4 bases from V and 0 bases from J, with 6 bases between. The CDR3 consists of 13 residues. The CDR3 DNA reads TGTGCCAGCAGTGTGAGGGTGAACACTGAAGCTTTCTTT. Translating it yields CASSVRVNTEAFF.

V gene TRBV12-3 or TRBV12-4 combines with J gene TRBJ2-5, with 7 bases lining up with TRBD1. J lost 5 bases, V lost 5 bases, and 5 bases had no gene match. The CDR3 is 13 residues long. The CDR3 region has the DNA TGTGCCAGCAGTCGGGGACAGCGGGAGACCCAGTACTTC. It codes for CASSRGQRETQYF.

This sequence joins TRBV4-1 and TRBJ1-5; 7 bases align to TRBD1. Germline CDR1 MGHRA, CDR2 YSYEKL. The trim removed 3 bases at V and 4 bases at J, leaving 9 bases unmatched. This CDR3 comprises 16 residues. This CDR3 is CASSQALRDRNQPQHF. CDR3 DNA sequence: TGCGCCAGCAGCCAGGCCCTCCGGGACAGAAATCAGCCCCAGCATTTT.

This sequence joins TRBV6-1 and TRBJ2-4; D perhaps matches TRBD2 (5 bases). Germline V gene lookup returns CDR1 MNHNS and CDR2 SASEGT. V lost 1 base and J 2 bases, leaving 15 bases between the germline ends. This CDR3 is 17 amino acids long. CDR3 nucleotides: TGTGCCAGCAGTGAAGTAGGAGGCCAGGTGTCCAAAAACATTCAGTACTTC. The encoded protein is CASSEVGGQVSKNIQYF.

V is TRBV7-2 and J is TRBJ2-5, with TRBD2 as a possible D gene (5 bases). In germline, CDR1 is SGHTA, CDR2 FQGNSA. The CDR3 length is 15 residues. Trimming removed 6 bases from V and 2 bases from J, with 16 bases in between. This CDR3 reads CASSRGSKSQETQYF. The CDR3 nucleotides are TGTGCCAGCAGTAGAGGGAGTAAGAGTCAAGAGACCCAGTACTTC.

The chain links TRBV5-1 to TRBJ1-6; a weak D match, TRBD1 (5 bases). Germline-derived CDR1 and CDR2 are SGHRS and YFSETQ. V lost 0 bases and J 10 bases, leaving 17 bases between the germline ends. This CDR3 contains 16 residues. The CDR3 protein is CASSLEFQAGGSPLHF. Here the CDR3 DNA reads TGCGCCAGCAGCTTGGAATTCCAGGCCGGGGGATCACCCCTCCACTTT. Full variable domain (remainder filled in from reference TRBV5-1 and TRBJ1-6): KAGVTQTPRYLIKTRGQQVTLSCSPISGHRSVSWYQQTPGQGLQFLFEYFSETQRNKGNFPGRFSGRQFSNSRSEMNVSTLELGDSALYLCASSLEFQAGGSPLHFGNGTRLTVT.

CDR3 amino acids: CASSYAGDRGSPLHF. The DNA of the CDR3 is TGTGCCAGCAGTTACGCGGGGGACAGGGGGTCACCCCTCCACTTT. This rearrangement joins TRBV6-5 to TRBJ1-6; 11 bases fit TRBD1. Trimming cost V 2 bases and J 10 bases; bases outside gene matches: 4. There are 15 residues in the CDR3. The germline CDR1 and CDR2 sequences are MNHEY and SVGAGI.

The chain recombines TRBV5-4 with TRBJ2-1; D gene ambiguous. The CDR3 is 15 amino acids. V was cut by 3 bases and J by 8 bases, with 18 bases left in between. Looked up from germline, CDR1 is SGHNT and CDR2 is YYREEE (reference sequence). The CDR3 here is CASSSSSWSPDEQFF. The DNA for the CDR3 is TGTGCCAGCAGCTCCAGTAGCTGGTCTCCAGATGAGCAGTTCTTC.

This clone was counted once. V usage is TRBV11-2 and J usage is TRBJ1-4; 9 positions match TRBD1. The CDR3 runs 16 residues. The V gene end was trimmed by 0 bases and the J gene end by 10 bases; junction bases not matched to a gene: 9. Looked up from germline, CDR1 is SGHAT and CDR2 is FQNNGV. The CDR3 DNA follows: TGTGCCAGCAGCTTAGATCTGGGGCCGACAGGGGGAAAACTGTTTTTT. Protein: CASSLDLGPTGGKLFF. Full variable domain (outside the CDR3, taken from reference TRBV11-2 and TRBJ1-4): EAGVAQSPRYKIIEKRQSVAFWCNPISGHATLYWYQQILGQGPKLLIQFQNNGVVDDSQLPKDRFSAERLKGVDSTLKIQPAKLEDSAVYLCASSLDLGPTGGKLFFGSGTQLSVL.

This clone was seen once. The genes are TRBV5-4 and TRBJ2-3; 7 positions match TRBD2. The CDR3 spans 14 residues. CDR1 is SGHNT and CDR2 is YYREEE in the germline V gene (reference sequence). J gave up 6 bases and V 4 bases, and 8 bases lay outside the gene matches. Here the CDR3 DNA reads TGTGCCAGCAGCCCCGGGGGGATCCGGGATACGCAGTATTTT. Residues: CASSPGGIRDTQYF. The full variable domain, its missing parts supplied by reference TRBV5-4 and TRBJ2-3, is ETGVTQSPTHLIKTRGQQVTLRCSSQSGHNTVSWYQQALGQGPQFIFQYYREEENGRGNFPPRFSGLQFPNYSSELNVNALELDDSALYLCASSPGGIRDTQYFGPGTRLTVL.

The V gene is TRBV7-9, the J gene TRBJ1-1; no reliable D call. CDR1 SEHNR and CDR2 FQNEAQ come from the germline V gene (reference sequence). The V end lost 1 base, the J end lost 1 base, and 7 bases lay between the germline ends. The CDR3 covers 14 residues. The CDR3 is CASSLGSENTEAFF. DNA for the CDR3: TGTGCCAGCAGCTTAGGGTCAGAGAACACTGAAGCTTTCTTT.